This T cell receptor beta chain was identified during a study of T cells in Graves' hyperthyroidism and ophthalmopathy. About the study: Peripheral blood collection took place at initial diagnosis, before any treatment.

A few counts support this clonotype. RNA transcripts yielded amplified TCR beta CDR3 regions. An initial round of RT-PCR targeting the TCR CDR3 relied on the HTBI primer set. TCRdb reprocessed the multiplex PCR reads via MiXCR and lists one record per CDR3 protein. The sample yields roughly 700,000 distinct CDR3 sequences, approximately 15% seen once. The specimen was blood. This receptor was taken from a woman aged 18-35 years with Graves' hyperthyroidism.

CDR3 nucleotides: TGTGCCAGCTCCGGTACGGGACACTTTTCCTACGAGCAGTACTTC. Translation: CASSGTGHFSYEQYF. V gene TRBV18 combines with J gene TRBJ2-7; D is perhaps TRBD1 (6 bases). CDR3 length equals 15 residues. V lost 6 bases, J lost 1 base, and 16 bases lay in between. The germline V gene encodes CDR1 KGHSH and CDR2 LQKENI.